This TCR beta chain came from a study of T cells in Graves' hyperthyroidism and ophthalmopathy. Whole-study results and caveats: The authors' 13 V-J model separated ophthalmopathy from stable hyperthyroidism. Most clonotypes that expanded in the thyroid above 0.001 also showed up in blood.

Each ophthalmopathy patient scored at least 3 on the Clinical Activity Score and at least 4 on NOSPECS grade, with duration under 3 months. 10 ml of fresh peripheral blood supplied the PBMCs. This clonotype has a handful of counts. Its antigen is not identified. One junction end disagrees with the germline gene, perhaps due to a read error. Using RNA transcripts as the source, TCR beta CDR3 regions were amplified. First-round RT-PCR targeting the TCR CDR3 was performed with the HTBI primer set. TCRdb called the multiplex PCR reads again in MiXCR, with one record for every CDR3 protein. This sample yields 250,000 to 350,000 distinct CDR3 sequences, of which over 15% are seen a single time; approximately 60% belongs to the top ten. The TCR was taken from a woman aged 55-69 years with Graves' ophthalmopathy. The sequenced material came from blood.

The chain's CDR3 is CASSREVAGVETQYF. The DNA of the CDR3 is TGTGCTAGCAGCCGGGAGGTAGCGGGGGTAGAGACCCAGTACTTC. This sequence joins TRBV7-7 and TRBJ2-5, with 9 bases lining up with TRBD2. The germline V gene has CDR1 SSHAT and CDR2 FNYEAQ (reference sequence). The CDR3 length is 15 residues.